This TCR beta chain was captured in a study of cytomegalovirus exposure and HLA in healthy donors. Study at large: A preliminary data release comprised tens of millions of unique TCRs obtained from HLA-typed donors.

CDR1 and CDR2 (germline): MNHEY, SVGAGI. CDR3 length: 11 residues. Trimming removed 7 bases from V and 6 bases from J, with 9 bases in between. Despite likely unrecorded immune exposures, the donors were nominally healthy at the time of sampling. Study-wide results and caveats: A later analysis found common viral pathogens apparently linked to several of the most significant clusters. Overall, approximately 180 TCR beta chains were annotated as cytomegalovirus-associated.

Remarks on this clone: Its antigen remains unknown.

The PCR contained 60 Vbeta and 13 Jbeta primers. Sequencing used immunoSEQ multiplex PCR; TCRdb keeps in-frame clones, though not all of them. Found here are around 50,000 clones, roughly 80% of them singletons; the top ten hold approximately 7.7%. The chain employs TRBV6-5 and TRBJ1-2; D possibly corresponds to TRBD1 (6 bases). The receptor was isolated from a man aged 25-45 years in good health and CMV-seropositive. Sample: PBMCs. CDR3 nucleotide sequence: TGTGCCAGCACCAGGGGTGATGGCTACACCTTC. It specifies CASTRGDGYTF.